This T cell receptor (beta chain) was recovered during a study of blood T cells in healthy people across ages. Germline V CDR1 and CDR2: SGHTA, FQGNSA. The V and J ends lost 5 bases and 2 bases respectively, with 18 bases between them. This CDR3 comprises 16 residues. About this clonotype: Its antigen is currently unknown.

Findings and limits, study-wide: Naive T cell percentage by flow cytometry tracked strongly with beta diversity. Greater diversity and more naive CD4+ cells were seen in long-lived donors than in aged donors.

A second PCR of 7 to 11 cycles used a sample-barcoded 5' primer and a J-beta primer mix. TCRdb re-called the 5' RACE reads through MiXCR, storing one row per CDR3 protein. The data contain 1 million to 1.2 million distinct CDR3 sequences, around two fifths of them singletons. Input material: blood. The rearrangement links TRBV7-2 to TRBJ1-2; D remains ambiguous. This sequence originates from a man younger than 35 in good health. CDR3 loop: CASSPSGPRRNYGYTF. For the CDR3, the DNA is TGTGCCAGCAGCCCGTCAGGACCCCGAAGGAACTATGGCTACACCTTC.